The 6 T cell receptor beta chains below all came from one sample that was sequenced in a study of blood T cell repertoires in COVID-19. The data were produced by immunoSEQ multiplex PCR, yet TCRdb's version contains in-frame clones alone and is incomplete. Of 350,000 to 450,000 clones in the sample, just under 90% were seen once. Sequencing was performed on PBMCs or T cells enriched from blood (not recorded which). The receptors were gathered from a woman in her twenties or thirties who had recovered from COVID-19.

The V call is TRBV5-1, the J call TRBJ2-2, with a tentative D call TRBD2 (5 bases). CDR1 SGHRS and CDR2 YFSETQ come from the germline V gene. The CDR3 runs 15 residues. V was cut by 4 bases and J by 4 bases, with 14 bases left in between. CDR3 bases: TGCGCCAGCAGCCACCACGGAGGTGCCACCGGGGAGCTGTTTTTT. Translation: CASSHHGGATGELFF.

The genes are TRBV11-2 and TRBJ1-6, with D perhaps matching TRBD1 (6 bases). The CDR3 sequence is 14 residues long. Trimming stripped 5 bases from V and 8 bases from J, with 13 bases between. CDR1 and CDR2 (germline): SGHAT, FQNNGV. CDR3 bases: TGTGCCAGCAGCGGCCCAGGGGTTCATTCACCCCTCCACTTT. It specifies CASSGPGVHSPLHF.

The chain combines TRBV3-1 (or the pseudogene TRBV3-2) with TRBJ2-3, with 9 bases lining up with TRBD1. The CDR3 covers 16 residues. Germline-derived CDR1 and CDR2 are LGHDT and YNNKEL (reference sequence). J lost 2 bases, V lost 1 base, and 4 bases had no gene match. CDR3 coding DNA: TGTGCCAGCAGCCAAGTCCGGGACAGGGCCACAGATACGCAGTATTTT. Translation: CASSQVRDRATDTQYF.

This chain links TRBV19 with TRBJ2-2; D is possibly TRBD2 (5 bases). Trimming took 6 bases from V and 5 from J, leaving 16 bases between them. Looked up from germline, CDR1 is LNHDA and CDR2 is SQIVND (reference sequence). The CDR3 runs 15 residues. The CDR3: CASRDPGTMTGELFF. For the CDR3, the DNA is TGTGCCAGTAGGGACCCGGGAACGATGACCGGGGAGCTGTTTTTT.

This clone was detected once. The CDR3 nucleotides are TGTGCCACCAGTGATCGACAGGGATCGCCTGGAAACACCATATATTTT. This encodes CATSDRQGSPGNTIYF. The rearrangement uses TRBV24-1 and TRBJ1-3; 7 bases fit TRBD1. The CDR3 is 16 amino acids. With V trimmed by 3 bases and J by 2 bases, 6 bases remained unmatched. In germline, CDR1 is KGHDR, CDR2 SFDVKD.

The V gene is TRBV18, the J gene TRBJ2-5; D is uncertain. Trimming took 0 bases from V and 2 from J, leaving 7 bases between them. Germline V gene lookup returns CDR1 KGHSH and CDR2 LQKENI. CDR3 length equals 14 residues. The CDR3 bases are TGTGCCAGCTCACCACCGTCCAGTCAAGAGACCCAGTACTTC. It yields the protein CASSPPSSQETQYF.